This T cell receptor beta chain was captured in a study of regulatory T cells in long-lasting Graves disease. V lost 10 bases to trimming and J lost 2 bases; unmatched junction nucleotides: 9. Germline CDR1 is MDHEN and CDR2 is SYDVKM. The CDR3 runs 16 residues. Time point indicated: persistent/refractory GD, antithyroid drugs over 5 years with positive TRAb. Following extraction of RNA from PBMCs, that RNA was used to make the TCR library. In this sample, this clonotype turned up many times. Arm-PCR of CDR3 regions and iRepertoire HTBI primers were used to build TCR beta libraries. TCRdb reprocessed the multiplex PCR reads via MiXCR and lists one record per CDR3 protein. In the table there are some 470,000 distinct CDR3 sequences, 20% to 25% of which are singletons.

This clonotype was obtained from a female donor with Graves disease. This specimen was peripheral blood mononuclear cells (PBMCs), taken when the disease was refractory, from a patient treated with antithyroid drugs. The chain is built from TRBV28 and TRBJ2-5; TRBD2 matches 14 bases. CDR3 amino acids: CATGLAGGVLQETQYF. The CDR3 DNA reads TGTGCCACCGGACTAGCGGGAGGTGTATTACAAGAGACCCAGTACTTC.